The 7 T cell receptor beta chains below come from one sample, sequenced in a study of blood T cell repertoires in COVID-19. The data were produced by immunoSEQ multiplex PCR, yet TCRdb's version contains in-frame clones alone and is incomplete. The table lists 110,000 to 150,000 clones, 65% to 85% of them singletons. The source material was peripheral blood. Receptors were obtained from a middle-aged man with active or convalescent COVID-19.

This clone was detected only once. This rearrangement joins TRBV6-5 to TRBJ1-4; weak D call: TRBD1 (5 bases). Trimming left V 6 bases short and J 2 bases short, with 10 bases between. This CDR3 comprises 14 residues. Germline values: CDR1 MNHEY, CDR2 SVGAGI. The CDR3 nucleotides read TGTGCCAGCAGCGACCGGGGGACTAATGAAAAACTGTTTTTT. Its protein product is CASSDRGTNEKLFF.

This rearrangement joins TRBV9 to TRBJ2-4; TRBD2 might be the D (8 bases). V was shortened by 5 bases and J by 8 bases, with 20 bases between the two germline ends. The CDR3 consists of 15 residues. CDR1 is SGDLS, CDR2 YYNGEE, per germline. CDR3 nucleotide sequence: TGTGCCAGCAGTGCAGCAGGGGGAGCGGGAGACATTCAGTACTTC. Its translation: CASSAAGGAGDIQYF.

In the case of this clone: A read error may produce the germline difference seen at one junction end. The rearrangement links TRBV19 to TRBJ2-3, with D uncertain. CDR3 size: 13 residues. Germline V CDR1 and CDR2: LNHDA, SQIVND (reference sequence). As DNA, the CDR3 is TGTGCCAGTAGTGTGATAAGCACAGATACACAGTATTTT. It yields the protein CASSVISTDTQYF.

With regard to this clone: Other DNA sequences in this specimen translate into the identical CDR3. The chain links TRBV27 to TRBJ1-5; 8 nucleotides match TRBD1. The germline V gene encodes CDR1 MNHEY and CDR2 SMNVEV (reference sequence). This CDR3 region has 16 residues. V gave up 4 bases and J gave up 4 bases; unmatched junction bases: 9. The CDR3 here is CASSSSDRGKNQPQHF. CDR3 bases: TGTGCCAGCAGTTCCTCCGACAGGGGTAAAAATCAGCCCCAGCATTTT.

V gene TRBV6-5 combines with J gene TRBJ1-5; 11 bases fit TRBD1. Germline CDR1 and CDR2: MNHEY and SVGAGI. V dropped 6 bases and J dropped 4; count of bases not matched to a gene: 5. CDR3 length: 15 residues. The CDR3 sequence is CASRRDRGLNQPQHF. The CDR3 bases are TGTGCCAGCAGGCGGGACAGGGGGTTAAATCAGCCCCAGCATTTT.

The CDR3 DNA reads as TGTGCCAGTAAACCCAGGGAACAATATGGCTACACCTTC. Its protein product is CASKPREQYGYTF. The chain links TRBV19 to TRBJ1-2; D may be TRBD1 (5 bases). The length of the CDR3 is 13 residues. The germline CDR1 and CDR2 sequences are LNHDA and SQIVND (reference sequence). V was pared by 7 bases and J by 5 bases, with 14 bases between.

The CDR3 nucleotides are TGCAGCGTTGCCCGACCGGGTCCCTACGAGCAGTACTTC. This gives the protein CSVARPGPYEQYF. The chain links TRBV29-1 to TRBJ2-7; D is unclear. The V end was cut by 4 bases, the J end by 2 bases, with 12 bases between. Looked up from germline, CDR1 is SQVTM and CDR2 is ANQGSEA. The CDR3 covers 13 residues.